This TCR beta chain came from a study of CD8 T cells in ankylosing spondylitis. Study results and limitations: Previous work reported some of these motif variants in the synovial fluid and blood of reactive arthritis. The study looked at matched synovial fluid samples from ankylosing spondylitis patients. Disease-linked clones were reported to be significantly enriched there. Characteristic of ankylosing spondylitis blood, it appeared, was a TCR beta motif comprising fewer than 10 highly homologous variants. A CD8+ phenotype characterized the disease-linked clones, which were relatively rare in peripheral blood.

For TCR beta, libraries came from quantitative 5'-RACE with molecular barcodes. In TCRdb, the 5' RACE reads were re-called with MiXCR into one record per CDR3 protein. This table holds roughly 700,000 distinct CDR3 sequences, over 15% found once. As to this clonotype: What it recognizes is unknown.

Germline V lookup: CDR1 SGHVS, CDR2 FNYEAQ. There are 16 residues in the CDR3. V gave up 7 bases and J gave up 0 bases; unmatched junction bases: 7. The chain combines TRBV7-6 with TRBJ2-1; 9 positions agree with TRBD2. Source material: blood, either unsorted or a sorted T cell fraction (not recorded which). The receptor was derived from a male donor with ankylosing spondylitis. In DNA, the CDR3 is TGTGCCAGCACTTCTGAAGCGGGGGGCTCCTACAATGAGCAGTTCTTC. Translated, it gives CASTSEAGGSYNEQFF.